Following are 19 T cell receptor beta chains from one sample sequenced in a study of CD8+CD57+ T cells in acquired aplastic anemia. Sequencing was done on patients that had shown CD8+CD57+ cell expansion by flow cytometry. For CDR3 and TCR beta VDJ profiling, genomic DNA was the template used. TCRdb analysed the reads with MiXCR anew, one entry per CDR3 protein. The table lists roughly 180,000 distinct CDR3 sequences, about 50% of them singletons. Sequences were obtained from sorted CD4+, CD8+, or CD8+CD57+ T cells (not recorded which) from PBMCs. All receptors derive from a human donor with aplastic anemia.

This sequence joins TRBV10-2 and TRBJ2-5; tentatively, D is TRBD1 (5 bases). This CDR3 region has 13 residues. Trimming shortened V by 8 bases and J by 3 bases, and 13 bases separated the two germline ends. Germline V gene sequence: CDR1 WSHSY, CDR2 SAAADI. The CDR3 DNA reads as TGCGCCAGCGGGGCTGCCAGGGAAGAGACCCAGTACTTC. It is translated as CASGAAREETQYF.

This clonotype has ten or more counts. The chain recombines TRBV12-3 or TRBV12-4 with TRBJ2-5, with D possibly being TRBD2 (6 bases). V lost 6 bases, J lost 12 bases, and 23 bases lay in between. The CDR3 totals 14 residues. CDR3 nucleotide sequence: TGTGCCAGCAGCCCGGAGGGCCTCAGTTTTCGGGAGTACTTC. Translating gives CASSPEGLSFREYF.

V gene TRBV5-1 combines with J gene TRBJ2-7; 9 bases are a match to TRBD1. V shed 5 bases and J 4 bases; nucleotides not matched to a gene: 10. Germline CDR1 SGHRS, CDR2 YFSETQ. The CDR3 sequence is 15 residues long. The CDR3 is CASSYSTGGVYEQYF. In DNA form, the CDR3 reads TGCGCCAGCAGTTACTCGACAGGGGGAGTTTACGAGCAGTACTTC.

The chain uses TRBV11-1 and TRBJ1-2; 12 bases line up with TRBD1. CDR3 length: 16 residues. V lost 4 bases to trimming and J lost 8 bases; unmatched junction nucleotides: 11. Germline V gene sequence: CDR1 SGHAT, CDR2 FQDESV (reference sequence). The CDR3 loop reads CASSYRDRGLGEGYTF. Here the CDR3 DNA reads TGTGCCAGCAGCTACCGGGACAGGGGGCTCGGTGAAGGCTACACCTTC.

The chain couples TRBV4-1 to TRBJ1-1; D is possibly TRBD1 (6 bases). Trimming stripped 8 bases from V and 1 base from J, with 26 bases between. CDR1 MGHRA and CDR2 YSYEKL come from the germline V gene. The CDR3 covers 18 residues. Here the CDR3 DNA reads TGCGCCAGCGCGCGGACGGGAGTAGGCCTACAGGGGAACACTGAAGCTTTCTTT. Translation: CASARTGVGLQGNTEAFF.

This chain uses TRBV29-1 with TRBJ2-7, with D possibly matching TRBD1 (6 bases). This CDR3 has 14 residues. The germline V and J ends were trimmed by 4 bases and 0 bases, with 13 bases remaining between them. From germline, CDR1 is SQVTM and CDR2 ANQGSEA. Written as DNA, the CDR3 is TGCAGCGTTGTAAGGGACACCTCCTCCTACGAGCAGTACTTC. Protein product: CSVVRDTSSYEQYF.

The chain combines TRBV2 with TRBJ1-1, with D possibly TRBD1 on 5 matching bases. CDR3 size: 13 residues. V was pared by 9 bases and J by 0 bases, with 11 bases between. Germline assignment: CDR1 SNHLY and CDR2 FYNNEI. The CDR3 is CARLQVMNTEAFF. The CDR3 DNA follows: TGTGCCAGACTACAGGTGATGAACACTGAAGCTTTCTTT. Based on the CDR3 plus reference TRBV2 and TRBJ1-1, the full variable domain is EPEVTQTPSHQVTQMGQEVILRCVPISNHLYFYWYRQILGQKVEFLVSFYNNEISEKSEIFDDQFSVERPDGSNFTLKIRSTKLEDSAMYFCARLQVMNTEAFFGQGTRLTVV.

This clonotype was seen repeatedly, ten times or more. V usage is TRBV20-1 and J usage is TRBJ2-1, with 11 nucleotides matching TRBD2. Germline V gene data show CDR1 as DFQATT and CDR2 as SNEGSKA (reference sequence). The J segment lost 1 base and the V segment lost 8 bases, leaving 7 bases of the junction unmatched. The CDR3 length is 15 residues. The CDR3 loop is CSHTSGGLSYNEQFF. CDR3 nucleotide sequence: TGCAGTCACACTAGCGGGGGACTGTCCTACAATGAGCAGTTCTTC.

This clonotype has a count of ten or more. The chain carries TRBV15 and TRBJ2-7, with 9 bases that match TRBD1. Germline values: CDR1 LNHNV, CDR2 YYDKDF (reference sequence). This CDR3 has 15 residues. V lost 0 bases to trimming and J lost 4 bases; unmatched junction nucleotides: 4. The chain's CDR3 is CATSREGTGKYEQYF. The CDR3 DNA reads as TGTGCCACCAGCAGAGAGGGGACAGGGAAATACGAGCAGTACTTC.

This clonotype has ten or more counts. This chain links TRBV20-1 with TRBJ2-7, with D perhaps matching TRBD1 (6 bases). The CDR3 consists of 18 residues. Trimming stripped 3 bases from V and 3 bases from J, with 27 bases between. Germline V gene data show CDR1 as DFQATT and CDR2 as SNEGSKA (reference sequence). DNA for the CDR3: TGCAGTGCTAGTGAAGTTTGGCCTAACGACAGGCCCCTCTACGAGCAGTACTTC. Translating gives CSASEVWPNDRPLYEQYF.

In nucleotides, the CDR3 is TGTGCCAGCAGTCTAATGAGACAGGGTGGTGGCTACACCTTC. As protein: CASSLMRQGGGYTF. V usage is TRBV7-2 and J usage is TRBJ1-2; 7 bases line up with TRBD1. The germline V gene has CDR1 SGHTA and CDR2 FQGNSA. With V trimmed by 6 bases and J by 7 bases, 11 bases remained unmatched. There are 14 residues in the CDR3.

In this sample, this clonotype turned up many times. The gene calls are TRBV19 and TRBJ1-6; D uncertain. V lost 7 bases to trimming and J lost 6 bases, with 13 bases between them. Germline CDR1 is LNHDA and CDR2 is SQIVND (reference sequence). The CDR3 loop spans 14 amino acids. DNA for the CDR3: TGTGCCAGTACTCGATCGGAGGGTAATTCACCCCTCCACTTT. Translation: CASTRSEGNSPLHF.

With regard to this clonotype: A much bigger clone sits one base away, suggesting this may be a read error. The gene calls are TRBV5-6 and TRBJ2-1, with 8 bases lining up with TRBD2. The V gene's germline CDR1 is SGHDT and CDR2 YYEEEE. The CDR3 runs 14 residues. Germline trimming cut 2 bases from V and 9 bases from J; bases unmatched to any gene: 7. CDR3: CASSFPSGGREQFF. In nucleotides, the CDR3 is TGTGCCAGCAGCTTCCCATCGGGGGGGCGTGAGCAGTTCTTC.

The CDR3: CASSGGEVMNTEAFF. Written as DNA, the CDR3 is TGTGCCAGTAGTGGGGGGGAGGTCATGAACACTGAAGCTTTCTTT. V gene TRBV19 combines with J gene TRBJ1-1; weak D call: TRBD1 (5 bases). Trimming left V 5 bases short and J 0 bases short, with 13 bases between. The CDR3 runs 15 residues. CDR1 and CDR2 from the germline V gene are LNHDA and SQIVND (reference sequence).

This clonotype was seen repeatedly, ten times or more. This rearrangement joins TRBV2 to TRBJ1-6; D is possibly TRBD1 (5 bases). Trimming took off 6 bases at V and 0 bases at J, with 12 bases between the two ends. CDR1 SNHLY and CDR2 FYNNEI come from the germline V gene. There are 16 residues in the CDR3. The CDR3: CASRAGGSSYNSPLHF. CDR3 nucleotides: TGTGCCAGCAGGGCGGGGGGGAGCTCCTATAATTCACCCCTCCACTTT. The full variable domain, in which reference TRBV2 and TRBJ1-6 provide the parts outside the CDR3, is EPEVTQTPSHQVTQMGQEVILRCVPISNHLYFYWYRQILGQKVEFLVSFYNNEISEKSEIFDDQFSVERPDGSNFTLKIRSTKLEDSAMYFCASRAGGSSYNSPLHFGNGTRLTVT.

This clonotype was detected many times. This sequence joins TRBV6-1 and TRBJ2-5, with TRBD1 matching 8 bases. The length of the CDR3 is 12 residues. CDR1 MNHNS and CDR2 SASEGT come from the germline V gene. V was clipped by 6 bases and J by 5 bases; unmatched bases: 2. Written as DNA, the CDR3 is TGTGCCAGCAGCCACAGGGGGGAGACCCAGTACTTC. Its translation is CASSHRGETQYF.

The chain combines TRBV6-1 with TRBJ2-7; a weak D match, TRBD2 (6 bases). The CDR3 loop spans 15 amino acids. Germline V lookup: CDR1 MNHNS, CDR2 SASEGT. Trimming took 2 bases from V and 5 from J, leaving 16 bases between them. DNA for the CDR3: TGTGCCAGCAGTGAAAGGGCGGGATCTTCCGACGAGCAGTACTTC. Amino acid sequence: CASSERAGSSDEQYF.

This clonotype has at least ten counts. This chain links TRBV19 with TRBJ2-5, with TRBD1 as a possible D gene (6 bases). Deletions cut 1 base from V and 4 bases from J, with 28 bases between. Per the germline V gene, CDR1 is LNHDA and CDR2 is SQIVND (reference sequence). The CDR3 has 20 residues. The DNA of the CDR3 is TGTGCCAGTAGTATAGGGCGAGTTTTCGATCTTAGACAAGGGGGAGAGACCCAGTACTTC. Translating it yields CASSIGRVFDLRQGGETQYF.

The chain carries TRBV7-9 and TRBJ2-7; D may match TRBD1 or TRBD2 (6 bases each). This CDR3 contains 12 residues. The germline gives CDR1 SEHNR, CDR2 FQNEAQ (reference sequence). Between the trimmed V and J ends, which lost 7 bases and 5 bases, there was a span of 12 bases. Written as DNA, the CDR3 is TGTGCCAGCAACAAGGGGGGCAACGAGCAGTACTTC. Translation gives CASNKGGNEQYF.